This T cell receptor beta chain was sequenced for a study of cytomegalovirus exposure and HLA in healthy donors. Primers for the PCR totalled 60 Vbeta and 13 Jbeta. Sequencing was performed with immunoSEQ multiplex PCR; in TCRdb, only in-frame clones are kept and a portion is missing. The repertoire table contains 150,000 to 200,000 clones. The CDR3 is made up of 11 amino acids. With 8 bases clipped from V and 5 bases from J, the junction kept 1 base outside the gene matches. Per the germline V gene, CDR1 is SGHTA and CDR2 is FQGNSA. Sequencing input: PBMCs. V and J are TRBV7-2 and TRBJ2-5; TRBD2 matches at 8 bases. This TCR derives from a boy under 18 in good health and CMV-seronegative. The CDR3 loop reads CASRGGETQYF. The CDR3 DNA is TGTGCCAGCCGCGGGGGGGAGACCCAGTACTTC.